A single sample is the source of the 18 T cell receptor beta chains below, sequenced in a study of metastatic and nonmetastatic thyroid tumors. TCRdb re-analyzed the PCR reads through MiXCR. This sample carries 9,000 to 13,000 clones, roughly 28% of them seen once, and the ten largest clones take around 10%. Patients underwent thyroid surgery, and none had received any treatment before it. The sample taken for sequencing was tumor tissue. Receptors originate from a female donor with papillary thyroid cancer or a benign thyroid nodule (not recorded which). Some clones in this sample may be carry-over from other donors' samples.

This clone is classed as medium-sized (0.01 to 0.1%). The V and J genes are TRBV20-1 and TRBJ2-7, with 11 bases fitting TRBD1. Germline CDR1 is DFQATT and CDR2 is SNEGSKA (reference sequence). The V and J ends lost 3 bases and 6 bases, in that order; junction bases with no gene match: 10. This CDR3 is built from 15 residues. The CDR3: CSASGPAGTGGEQYF. CDR3 sequence (DNA): TGCAGTGCTAGCGGGCCGGCTGGGACAGGGGGCGAGCAGTACTTC.

As regards this clone: An end of the junction does not agree with germline; a read error may underlie this. The chain is built from TRBV30 and TRBJ2-2; weak D call: TRBD2 (6 bases). The CDR3 has 17 residues. The germline CDR1 and CDR2 sequences are GTSNPN and SVGIG (reference sequence). The CDR3, as DNA: TGTGCCTGGACCGGGGGTAGGCCATCTAGGAACGCCGGGGAGCTGTGTTTT. It translates to CAWTGGRPSRNAGELCF. Supplemented by reference TRBV30 and TRBJ2-2, the full variable domain reads SQTIHQWPATLVQPVGSPLSLECTVEGTSNPNLYWYRQAAGRGLQLLFYSVGIGQISSEVPQNLSASRPQDRQFILSSKKLLLSDSGFYLCAWTGGRPSRNAGELCFGEGSRLTVL.

This clone has a count of ten or more. CDR3 bases: TGTGCCAGCAGTGAACGACAGGGGGCGGGCGGGGAGCTGTTTTTT. Protein: CASSERQGAGGELFF. The chain combines TRBV25-1 with TRBJ2-2; 10 bases are a match to TRBD1. Germline-derived CDR1 and CDR2 are MGHDK and SYGVNS. The CDR3 covers 15 residues. V shed 2 bases, J shed 7 bases, and the junction held 4 bases outside the gene matches.

This clone is judged medium-sized. The chain employs TRBV27 and TRBJ1-2; TRBD1 is a possible D gene (5 bases). The CDR3 has 13 residues. Germline values: CDR1 MNHEY, CDR2 SMNVEV (reference sequence). V was pared by 3 bases and J by 2 bases, with 7 bases between. The CDR3 loop reads CASSFRQNYGYTF. In DNA, the CDR3 is TGTGCCAGCAGTTTTAGACAGAACTATGGCTACACCTTC.

This clone was found many times. This chain joins TRBV30 and TRBJ1-1; D not certain. CDR1 and CDR2 from the germline V gene are GTSNPN and SVGIG (reference sequence). V lost 0 bases to trimming and J lost 11 bases, with 10 bases between them. The CDR3 has 11 amino acids. The CDR3 spells CAWSVSLVAFF. CDR3 DNA sequence: TGTGCCTGGAGTGTTAGTCTAGTGGCTTTCTTT.

This sequence joins TRBV12-3 or TRBV12-4 and TRBJ2-1, with D perhaps matching TRBD1 or TRBD2 (5 bases each). This CDR3 has 16 amino acids. Trimming took 11 bases from V and 0 from J, leaving 20 bases between them. CDR3 loop: CARIPGPPASYNEQFF. Written as DNA, the CDR3 is TGTGCCCGGATCCCGGGACCTCCCGCCTCCTACAATGAGCAGTTCTTC.

Judged by abundance, this clone is medium-sized. CDR3 amino acids: CASSFGDSPGNTIYF. CDR3 sequence (DNA): TGTGCCAGCAGCTTCGGGGACTCCCCTGGAAACACCATATATTTT. The V gene is TRBV7-2, the J gene TRBJ1-3, with a possible D match to TRBD1 (5 bases). The V gene lost 3 bases and the J gene lost 2 bases, with 11 bases spanning the gap. CDR3 length: 15 amino acids. Germline assignment: CDR1 SGHTA and CDR2 FQGNSA.

This clone was observed at least ten times. The sample holds other DNA sequences that translate to the same CDR3. The chain has TRBV20-1 and TRBJ2-7; the match to TRBD1 covers 7 bases. Germline lookup yields CDR1 DFQATT and CDR2 SNEGSKA (reference sequence). The CDR3 has 15 residues. Trimming cost V 2 bases and J 3 bases; bases outside gene matches: 10. The DNA for the CDR3 is TGCAGTGCTAGACCACCGACAGGGTGGGACTACGAGCAGTACTTC. The encoded protein is CSARPPTGWDYEQYF.

The CDR3 spells CASSPSDRGTGELFF. The CDR3 nucleotides read TGTGCCAGCAGCCCCTCGGACAGGGGCACCGGGGAGCTGTTTTTT. The chain couples TRBV11-1 to TRBJ2-2, with 9 bases aligning to TRBD1. J lost 4 bases, V lost 5 bases, and 5 bases had no gene match. CDR1 SGHAT and CDR2 FQDESV come from the germline V gene (reference sequence). This CDR3 contains 15 residues.

This clone is medium-sized within its sample. This chain uses TRBV2 with TRBJ2-3, with 12 bases identical to TRBD2. With V trimmed by 6 bases and J by 3 bases, 7 bases remained unmatched. The CDR3 extends over 16 amino acids. Germline-derived CDR1 and CDR2 are SNHLY and FYNNEI. The CDR3 protein is CASRLGLAGTTDTQYF. The CDR3 DNA sequence: TGTGCCAGCAGGCTCGGACTAGCGGGAACAACAGATACGCAGTATTTT.

The chain links TRBV24-1 to TRBJ2-7; D is perhaps TRBD1 (6 bases). The J call is doubtful: the DNA matches TRBJ2-1 better. The CDR3 extends over 15 amino acids. Germline assignment: CDR1 KGHDR and CDR2 SFDVKD. CDR3 sequence: CATSDRGTTYNEQFF. The CDR3 DNA is TGTGCCACCAGTGATCGAGGGACAACCTACAATGAGCAGTTCTTC.

At least ten counts were recorded for this clone. The CDR3 sequence is CSAVTGANSYNEQFF. CDR3 nucleotide sequence: TGCAGTGCCGTAACTGGAGCCAACTCCTACAATGAGCAGTTCTTC. This rearrangement joins TRBV20-1 to TRBJ2-1; D not certain. CDR1 is DFQATT and CDR2 is SNEGSKA in the germline V gene (reference sequence). Trimming removed 6 bases from V and 0 bases from J, with 15 bases in between. This CDR3 has 15 amino acids.

This clone has a handful of counts. This sequence joins TRBV28 and TRBJ1-5; D is ambiguous. Trimming shortened V by 2 bases and J by 2 bases, and 13 bases separated the two germline ends. Germline V lookup: CDR1 MDHEN, CDR2 SYDVKM. The CDR3 contains 16 residues. CDR3 sequence: CASSLSPSQGNQPQHF. DNA of the CDR3: TGTGCCAGCAGTTTAAGTCCCAGTCAGGGCAATCAGCCCCAGCATTTT.

The chain carries TRBV11-1 and TRBJ2-1; the match to TRBD1 covers 8 bases. CDR3 length: 16 residues. V was pared by 5 bases and J by 7 bases, with 13 bases of the junction left unmatched. Germline V lookup: CDR1 SGHAT, CDR2 FQDESV (reference sequence). The CDR3 nucleotides read TGTGCCAGCAGCACCCGGACAGGGACCGTTAGGAATGAGCAGTTCTTC. This gives the protein CASSTRTGTVRNEQFF.

The V gene is TRBV7-2, the J gene TRBJ2-1, with D uncertain. This CDR3 comprises 15 residues. Germline V gene data show CDR1 as SGHTA and CDR2 as FQGNSA. V was trimmed by 0 bases and J by 7 bases, leaving 13 bases between them. The CDR3 here is CASSLAVESGNEQFF. In nucleotides, the CDR3 is TGTGCCAGCAGCTTAGCGGTAGAGTCTGGGAATGAGCAGTTCTTC.

The CDR3 nucleotides are TGTGCCAGCAGTTTAGGAACCACAGATACGCAGTATTTT. Amino acid sequence: CASSLGTTDTQYF. V usage is TRBV12-3 or TRBV12-4 and J usage is TRBJ2-3, with no clear D. Trimming took 1 base from V and 2 from J, leaving 4 bases between them. The CDR3 covers 13 residues.

As concerns this clone: Here the CDR3 omits its conserved ending phenylalanine or tryptophan, so a read error is the likely source. This chain's CDR3 is CASSYTRTRYNEQFL. The CDR3 DNA sequence: TGTGCCAGCAGTTACACCAGGACTAGATACAATGAGCAGTTCCTC. The chain couples TRBV6-6 to TRBJ2-1, with 7 bases fitting TRBD2. This CDR3 has 15 amino acids. Germline CDR1 MNHNY, CDR2 SVGAGI (reference sequence). The ends lost 2 bases at V and 4 bases at J; junction bases unmatched: 5.

This clone was counted many times. V and J are TRBV30 and TRBJ2-4; 8 bases are shared with TRBD1. Germline loops: CDR1 GTSNPN, CDR2 SVGIG (reference sequence). This CDR3 has 14 residues. The J segment lost 4 bases and the V segment lost 8 bases, leaving 10 bases of the junction unmatched. CDR3: CAQEGTGGKNIQYF. As DNA, the CDR3 is TGTGCCCAGGAGGGGACAGGCGGGAAAAACATTCAGTACTTC.